The rows below give T cell receptor beta chains drawn from one sample of a study of T cell changes during pregnancy in multiple sclerosis. Assay: immunoSEQ multiplex PCR; the TCRdb copy retains only in-frame clones and omits some. There are around 78,000 clones in the sample; 93% occur only once, and approximately 2.4% lies in the top ten. The sample here was peripheral blood, taken in the second trimester of pregnancy. These receptors were taken from a female donor with multiple sclerosis, enrolled in a pregnancy study. The CDR3 runs from the conserved cysteine through the conserved F or W. A D gene is named only where the DNA matches it firmly. Clone size, where shown, is once, few, many, or a class for clones that have expanded.

abundance | j_gene | d_gene | v_gene | CDR3nt | CDR3aa
- | TRBJ1-1 | - | TRBV30 | TGTGCCTGGAGTGGGGGGGTGGAGGTAAACACTGAAGCTTTCTTT | CAWSGGVEVNTEAFF
- | TRBJ2-7 | TRBD2 | TRBV13 | TGTGCCAGCAGCTTCGTAGCGGGGGAGGACGAGCAGTACTTC | CASSFVAGEDEQYF
- | TRBJ1-6 | TRBD1 | TRBV7-2 | TGTGCCAGCAACTCACAGGGGGCTTGGTCACCCCTCCACTTT | CASNSQGAWSPLHF
- | TRBJ1-2 | TRBD1 | TRBV4-1 | TGCGCCAGCAGCCACGGGGACAGGGGGCGCCCATTTTATGGCTACACCTTC | CASSHGDRGRPFYGYTF
- | TRBJ2-2 | TRBD2 | TRBV7-3 | TGTGCCAGCAGCTGGGGACTAGCGGGCACCGGGGAGCTGTTTTTT | CASSWGLAGTGELFF
- | TRBJ1-1 | TRBD1 | TRBV18 | TGTGCCAGTCTTCCGGGACAGGCGTTTGGTTACACTGAAGCTTTCTTT | CASLPGQAFGYTEAFF
- | TRBJ2-3 | TRBD1 | TRBV5-6 | TGTGCCAGCAGCTCGGGACAGTTCACAGATACGCAGTATTTT | CASSSGQFTDTQYF
- | TRBJ1-4 | - | TRBV5-6 | TGTGCCAGCACCTACTCAACGGGTGCAACTAATGAAAAACTGTTTTTT | CASTYSTGATNEKLFF
- | TRBJ2-2 | TRBD1 | TRBV7-6 | TGTGCCAGCAGCACGCGGACAGGGTTTTCCGGGGAGCTGTTTTTT | CASSTRTGFSGELFF
- | TRBJ2-2 | TRBD1 | TRBV7-3 | TGTGCCAGCAGCCAGAATAGACTCGAGGGGGCTCGGACCGGGGAGCTGTTTTTT | CASSQNRLEGARTGELFF
- | TRBJ1-1 | - | TRBV18 | TGTGCCAGCTCACCCCTGGGGGGAAGTGAAGCTTTCTTT | CASSPLGGSEAFF
- | TRBJ1-1 | - | TRBV6-1 | TGTGCCAGCAGTGAATACCCGACGAGGATTAACACTGAAGCTTTCTTT | CASSEYPTRINTEAFF
few | TRBJ1-2 | TRBD1 | TRBV28 | TGTGCCAGCGGAACCGGGACAGGGGGCCACATTTATACCTATGGCTACACCTTC | CASGTGTGGHIYTYGYTF
- | TRBJ2-5 | TRBD1 | TRBV2 | TGTGCCAGCGTGGGGACAGGGAGGTCGGAGACCCAGTACTTC | CASVGTGRSETQYF
- | TRBJ2-5 | - | TRBV9 | TGTGCCAGCACCCCAGGAGGGGGGGTTCAAGAGACCCAGTACTTC | CASTPGGGVQETQYF
- | TRBJ1-6 | - | TRBV25-1 | TGTGCCAGCAGTGAATTTCACGAGATTAATTCACCCCTCCACTTT | CASSEFHEINSPLHF
- | TRBJ2-7 | - | TRBV6-5 | TGTGCCAGCAGTTACCGTCGCGGTGCCCTTCACGAGCAGTACTTC | CASSYRRGALHEQYF
once | TRBJ1-5 | TRBD1 | TRBV27 | TGTGCCAGCAGTTCCAGGGGGGTACCCGACGAGCCCCAGCATTTT | CASSSRGVPDEPQHF
- | TRBJ2-1 | - | TRBV7-9 | TGTGCCAGCAGCTTTCAGGGAAGCGAGCAGTTCTTC | CASSFQGSEQFF
- | TRBJ1-2 | - | TRBV9 | TGTGCCAGCAGCGCATCCCGTGTACAGGCCTGGAGTGGCTACACCTTC | CASSASRVQAWSGYTF
- | TRBJ2-6 | - | TRBV9 | TGTGCCAGCAGCGTAGAGGTTGGCAGGGGCTCTGGGGCCAACGTCCTGACTTTC | CASSVEVGRGSGANVLTF
- | TRBJ2-7 | TRBD2 | TRBV2 | TGTGCCAGCATGGGCGGGGGGGCCTACGAGCAGTACTTC | CASMGGGAYEQYF